This T cell receptor beta chain was documented in a study of blood T cell repertoires in COVID-19. Turning to the study itself: COVID-19 samples from acute and convalescent phases originated in the United States, Italy and Spain.

Clones were sequenced by immunoSEQ multiplex PCR, and TCRdb holds only the in-frame ones, with some missing. The repertoire holds roughly 250,000 clones, with about 88% as singletons. This CDR3 has 14 residues. The germline gives CDR1 LNHDA, CDR2 SQIVND (reference sequence). Trimming removed 3 bases at V and 5 bases at J, with 10 bases between. This sequence joins TRBV19 and TRBJ1-4; D not resolved. This TCR came from a man in his sixties who had recovered from COVID-19. The sequencing input was peripheral blood. CDR3 region: CASSIKTPNEKLFF. The CDR3 DNA reads TGTGCCAGTAGTATTAAGACACCGAATGAAAAACTGTTTTTT.